Listed below are T cell receptor beta chains from one sample, sequenced in a study of cytomegalovirus exposure and HLA in healthy donors. Generated by immunoSEQ multiplex PCR, the TCRdb table keeps only in-frame clones and is missing some. The sample shows over 75,000 clones, roughly 82% of them seen only once. Material for sequencing was PBMCs. The origin of the receptors is a young man in good health and CMV-seropositive. CDR3s include the opening cysteine and the closing phenylalanine or tryptophan. Each record gives: J gene, D gene, clone size, V gene, CDR3 DNA, CDR3 protein. D genes are given only for firm matches. Size tells how often a clone was seen (once, few, many) or the class of an expanded clone, and some rows leave it out.

TRBJ2-3 | NA | NA | TRBV30 | TGTGCCTGGAGCGGGAGAGGGGCAGATACGCAGTATTTT | CAWSGRGADTQYF
TRBJ1-5 | NA | NA | TRBV10-2 | TGCGCCAGCAGTGACGCGATCTTACTCGATCAGCCCCAGCATTTT | CASSDAILLDQPQHF
TRBJ2-2 | NA | NA | TRBV28 | TGTGCCAGCAGTATAGGACAGACCGGGGAGCTGTTTTTT | CASSIGQTGELFF
TRBJ2-2 | TRBD2 | NA | TRBV9 | TGTGCCAGCAGCATCACTAGCGGGGCCACCGGGGAGCTGTTTTTT | CASSITSGATGELFF
TRBJ1-2 | NA | medium-sized | TRBV27 | TGTGCCAGCAGGGCGGGGGTCTATGGCTACACCTTC | CASRAGVYGYTF
TRBJ2-1 | TRBD1 | NA | TRBV16 | TGTGCCAGCAGAGAGGGACAGGTAAACAATGAGCAGTTCTTC | CASREGQVNNEQFF
TRBJ2-1 | TRBD2 | NA | TRBV7-9 | TGTGCCAGCAGCCCCCGACTAGCGGACTACAATGAGCAGTTCTTC | CASSPRLADYNEQFF
TRBJ1-1 | TRBD1 | once | TRBV6-6 | TGTGCCAGCAGCGGGACAGTGAGGATGAACACTGAAGCTTTCTTT | CASSGTVRMNTEAFF
TRBJ1-2 | TRBD1 | NA | TRBV30 | TGTGCCTGGAGTTCACAACCGGGACAGGGCTATGGCTACACCTTC | CAWSSQPGQGYGYTF
TRBJ2-5 | TRBD2 | NA | TRBV28 | TGTGCCAGCTCCGCCTTGGGAGGGATTGAGACCCAGTACTTC | CASSALGGIETQYF
TRBJ1-1 | TRBD1 | once | TRBV7-7 | TGTGCCAGCAGCTTAGCGGGACAGGGGTTACCCACTGAAGCTTTCTTT | CASSLAGQGLPTEAFF
TRBJ1-1 | TRBD1 | few | TRBV7-9 | TGTGCCAGCAGCTCTGACAGGGGGACATTTGGATTGGGCACTGAAGCTTTCTTT | CASSSDRGTFGLGTEAFF
TRBJ2-3 | TRBD2 | NA | TRBV6-6 | TGTGCCAGCAGGGGGCTTAGGGAGGGCCAGGATACGCAGTATTTT | CASRGLREGQDTQYF
TRBJ2-7 | NA | once | TRBV5-1 | TGCGCCAGCAGCTTGAACTCTAACTCCTACGAGCAGTACTTC | CASSLNSNSYEQYF
TRBJ2-7 | TRBD2 | NA | TRBV7-9 | TGTGCCAGCAGCTTAGGAGGGAGGGCCTACGAGCAGTACTTC | CASSLGGRAYEQYF
TRBJ2-1 | NA | NA | TRBV4-3 | TGCGCCAGCAGCCATCAGCACTCCCAGGGCGATGAGCAGTTCTTC | CASSHQHSQGDEQFF
TRBJ2-1 | NA | NA | TRBV11-3 | TGTGCCAGCAGCTTAGCACACAGGGTAGGGGACAATGAGCAGTTCTTC | CASSLAHRVGDNEQFF
TRBJ2-2 | TRBD2 | NA | TRBV7-9 | TGTGCCAGCAGCTGGGGGACTAGCATCACCGGGGAGCTGTTTTTT | CASSWGTSITGELFF
TRBJ2-1 | TRBD2 | NA | TRBV7-8 | TGTGCCAGCAGCCTTAGCGGGGCCTACAATGAGCAGTTCTTC | CASSLSGAYNEQFF
TRBJ2-2 | TRBD2 | NA | TRBV7-7 | TGTGCCAGCAGCCGCCAGGGCGGGGGAGCGAACACCGGGGAGCTGTTTTTT | CASSRQGGGANTGELFF
TRBJ2-1 | TRBD2 | NA | TRBV9 | TGTGCCAGCAGCGTTAGCGGGAGCTCCTACAATGAGCAGTTCTTC | CASSVSGSSYNEQFF
TRBJ1-4 | TRBD1 | NA | TRBV5-1 | TGCGCCAGCAGCTGGGGACAGGGGGCGACTAATGAAAAACTGTTTTTT | CASSWGQGATNEKLFF
TRBJ2-1 | NA | NA | TRBV5-6 | TGTGCCAGCAGCTCCCGAAACCGGGTCAATGAGCAGTTCTTC | CASSSRNRVNEQFF
TRBJ2-1 | TRBD1 | NA | TRBV27 | TGTGCCAGCACTCCCCGGACAGGTTTCAATGAGCAGTTCTTC | CASTPRTGFNEQFF
TRBJ2-1 | TRBD2 | NA | TRBV27 | TGTGCCAGCAGTTTTTTTAGGACTAGCGGGTACAATGAGCAGTTCTTC | CASSFFRTSGYNEQFF
TRBJ2-1 | TRBD2 | once | TRBV7-9 | TGTGCCAGCAGCTTAGCCCACGGCGGGAGCTCCTACAATGAGCAGTTCTTC | CASSLAHGGSSYNEQFF
TRBJ2-7 | NA | NA | TRBV19 | TGTGCCAGTAGTACCGCCCGGGACTACGAGCAGTACTTC | CASSTARDYEQYF
TRBJ2-7 | TRBD2 | NA | TRBV28 | TGTGCCAGCAGCCCCGGGCTAGCGGGTGAGCAGTACTTC | CASSPGLAGEQYF
TRBJ2-1 | TRBD2 | NA | TRBV2 | TGTGCCAGCCGCTGGGAGGGCTCCTACAATGAGCAGTTCTTC | CASRWEGSYNEQFF
TRBJ2-7 | TRBD2 | few | TRBV7-8 | TGTGCCAGCAGCGTCTCAATAGCGGGAGCTTTCTACGAGCAGTACTTC | CASSVSIAGAFYEQYF
TRBJ2-7 | TRBD2 | NA | TRBV6-6 | TGTGCCAGCAGTTACTCCCTCCTAGCGGGAGGCGGCGAGCAGTACTTC | CASSYSLLAGGGEQYF
TRBJ2-7 | TRBD1 | NA | TRBV5-1 | TGCGCCAGCAGCCGATCCGGGACAGGGTCCTACGAGCAGTACTTC | CASSRSGTGSYEQYF
TRBJ2-7 | TRBD1 | NA | TRBV18 | TGTGCCAGCTCACCCACCCGGGACAGGGCCTACGAGCAGTACTTC | CASSPTRDRAYEQYF
TRBJ2-7 | TRBD1 | NA | TRBV28 | TGTGCCAGCAGTTTAGAGGCAGGACAGGGCTTTGAGCAGTACTTC | CASSLEAGQGFEQYF
TRBJ1-1 | TRBD1 | NA | TRBV11-3 | TGTGCCAGCAGCCTTCAGGGGGCGGGCACTGAGGCTTTCTTT | CASSLQGAGTEAFF
TRBJ1-1 | NA | NA | TRBV28 | TGTGCCAGCAGTACCCTGGGGAGGGTGAACACTGAAGCTTTCTTT | CASSTLGRVNTEAFF
TRBJ2-2 | TRBD1 | NA | TRBV27 | TGTGCCAGTAGAACCGGGACAGGGTCCTCGGGGGAGCTGTTTTTT | CASRTGTGSSGELFF
TRBJ2-3 | TRBD1 | NA | TRBV7-9 | TGTGCCAGCACCGAGACAGGGCGTGGGACAGATACGCAGTATTTT | CASTETGRGTDTQYF
TRBJ1-4 | NA | NA | TRBV29-1 | TGCAGCGTGGGAGGGACCGCAACTAATGAAAAACTGTTTTTT | CSVGGTATNEKLFF
TRBJ1-5 | NA | NA | TRBV28 | TGTGCCAGCAGTTTCTACCCCCCCGGGACTCCCCAATATAGCAATCAGCCCCAGCATTTT | CASSFYPPGTPQYSNQPQHF
TRBJ2-1 | NA | NA | TRBV19 | TGTGCCAGTAGTATACAGGGGGGAAAAGTAAATGAGCAGTTCTTC | CASSIQGGKVNEQFF